The 24 T cell receptor beta chains below come from one sample, sequenced in a study of T-cell reconstitution after alpha-beta-depleted transplantation in children. For TCRbeta, the library was prepared with unique molecular identifiers. From the PCR reads, TCRdb called clonotypes with MiXCR, one entry per CDR3 protein. The sample holds about 360,000 distinct CDR3 sequences, less than 15% seen once. The sequencing used PBMCs, collected from the stem cell graft. Every receptor here comes from a human donor who donated a stem cell graft to a child with Fanconi anemia.

The chain combines TRBV5-6 with TRBJ2-2, with D unresolved. The germline V and J ends were trimmed by 0 bases and 6 bases, with 6 bases remaining between them. This CDR3 is built from 13 residues. The germline V gene has CDR1 SGHDT and CDR2 YYEEEE. CDR3 sequence (DNA): TGTGCCAGCAGCTTGGTGGCCCCCGGGGAGCTGTTTTTT. Its protein is CASSLVAPGELFF.

This clonotype has a handful of counts. This sequence joins TRBV14 and TRBJ1-4; D may be TRBD1 (5 bases). The CDR3 is 17 residues long. Per the germline V gene, CDR1 is SGHDN and CDR2 is FVKESK. Trimming took 4 bases from V and 3 from J, leaving 18 bases between them. The CDR3 DNA sequence: TGTGCCAGCAGCCTCCGACAGCTTCGCTCGTCTAATGAAAAACTGTTTTTT. Protein sequence: CASSLRQLRSSNEKLFF.

This clonotype was recorded many times. V usage is TRBV6-6 and J usage is TRBJ1-3, with TRBD1 matching over 7 bases. From germline, CDR1 is MNHNY and CDR2 SVGAGI (reference sequence). V lost 5 bases to trimming and J lost 4 bases; unmatched junction nucleotides: 2. CDR3 length: 13 residues. CDR3 sequence reads: CASSQTGGNTIYF. DNA of the CDR3: TGTGCCAGCAGTCAGACAGGGGGAAACACCATATATTTT.

This chain joins TRBV10-2 and TRBJ2-1, with D tentatively TRBD1 (6 bases). Trimming shortened V by 2 bases and J by 9 bases, and 17 bases separated the two germline ends. The CDR3 consists of 15 residues. Per the germline V gene, CDR1 is WSHSY and CDR2 is SAAADI. In nucleotides, the CDR3 is TGCGCCAGCAGTGAGCCGAGGGCAGGGGTAGGTGAGCAGTTCTTC. This gives the protein CASSEPRAGVGEQFF.

This clonotype was detected ten times or more. The chain couples TRBV5-1 to TRBJ2-3; 8 bases are a match to TRBD2. The CDR3 length is 16 residues. CDR1 is SGHRS and CDR2 is YFSETQ in the germline V gene. The V gene end was trimmed by 4 bases and the J gene end by 2 bases; junction bases not matched to a gene: 9. Here the CDR3 DNA reads TGCGCCAGCAGCCTGGATTTAGCGGGGCTCACAGATACGCAGTATTTT. It codes for CASSLDLAGLTDTQYF.

This clonotype was seen only a few times. The CDR3 loop is CASSTPGYSYEQYV. CDR3 sequence (DNA): TGTGCCAGCAGCACACCGGGTTACTCCTACGAGCAGTACGTC. The V and J genes are TRBV28 and TRBJ2-7, with no clear D. From germline, CDR1 is MDHEN and CDR2 SYDVKM. Trimming took 6 bases from V and 0 from J, leaving 12 bases between them. This CDR3 is built from 14 residues.

Only a few counts were recorded for this clonotype. The rearrangement links TRBV5-1 to TRBJ2-5, with 7 bases identical to TRBD2. The V gene's germline CDR1 is SGHRS and CDR2 YFSETQ. J gave up 1 base and V 0 bases, and 3 bases lay outside the gene matches. This CDR3 is 15 amino acids long. In DNA, the CDR3 is TGCGCCAGCAGCTTGGGCGGGAGATTCCAAGAGACCCAGTACTTC. This encodes CASSLGGRFQETQYF. Combining the CDR3 with reference TRBV5-1 and TRBJ2-5 gives the whole variable domain KAGVTQTPRYLIKTRGQQVTLSCSPISGHRSVSWYQQTPGQGLQFLFEYFSETQRNKGNFPGRFSGRQFSNSRSEMNVSTLELGDSALYLCASSLGGRFQETQYFGPGTRLLVL.

This clonotype was counted only a few times. V and J are TRBV20-1 and TRBJ2-1; 8 bases line up with TRBD2. The germline V gene has CDR1 DFQATT and CDR2 SNEGSKA (reference sequence). J gave up 2 bases and V 0 bases, and 9 bases lay outside the gene matches. The CDR3 is 17 residues long. CDR3 DNA: TGCAGTGCTAGAGAAAAGGGGACTAGGCCCACCTACAATGAGCAGTTCTTC. Protein sequence: CSAREKGTRPTYNEQFF.

This clonotype was detected only a few times. The rearrangement links TRBV6-2 or TRBV6-3 to TRBJ1-4; possible D gene TRBD1, 5 bases. V lost 7 bases to trimming and J lost 8 bases, with 17 bases between them. CDR3 length: 14 residues. In germline, CDR1 is MNHEY, CDR2 SVGEGT. The DNA for the CDR3 is TGTGCCAGCAATGCCGGGACGGGATTAGAAAAACTGTTTTTT. It is translated as CASNAGTGLEKLFF.

The chain carries TRBV7-2 and TRBJ1-1; D unresolved. Trimming took off 3 bases at V and 2 bases at J, with 10 bases between the two ends. Germline V gene sequence: CDR1 SGHTA, CDR2 FQGNSA. The CDR3 is 14 residues long. CDR3 in amino acids: CASSFRRVNTEAFF. For the CDR3, the DNA is TGTGCCAGCAGCTTTCGAAGGGTAAACACTGAAGCTTTCTTT.

This clonotype was counted many times. The rearrangement uses TRBV2 and TRBJ1-2; D may be TRBD1 (6 bases). V was trimmed by 6 bases and J by 8 bases, leaving 13 bases between them. Germline V gene data show CDR1 as SNHLY and CDR2 as FYNNEI. The CDR3 has 12 amino acids. The CDR3 DNA reads as TGTGCCAGCAGAACAGGGCTGGCCGGCTACACCTTC. It yields the protein CASRTGLAGYTF. Looking up the rest from reference TRBV2 and TRBJ1-2 gives the full variable domain: EPEVTQTPSHQVTQMGQEVILRCVPISNHLYFYWYRQILGQKVEFLVSFYNNEISEKSEIFDDQFSVERPDGSNFTLKIRSTKLEDSAMYFCASRTGLAGYTFGSGTRLTVV.

This clonotype was counted between two and nine times. The J gene is TRBJ2-3, the V gene TRBV6-5, with D perhaps matching TRBD1 (5 bases). Germline values: CDR1 MNHEY, CDR2 SVGAGI. The CDR3 totals 14 residues. Trimming cost V 1 base and J 6 bases, with 11 bases left between them. The CDR3 reads CASSYYKGMDTQYF. The CDR3, as DNA: TGTGCCAGCAGTTACTATAAGGGGATGGATACGCAGTATTTT.

This clonotype was seen a handful of times. V usage is TRBV20-1 and J usage is TRBJ2-1; D possibly corresponds to TRBD1 (5 bases). Trimming left V 4 bases short and J 8 bases short, with 9 bases between. Germline assignment: CDR1 DFQATT and CDR2 SNEGSKA (reference sequence). CDR3 length: 11 amino acids. CDR3: CSATQVDEQFF. CDR3 in DNA: TGCAGTGCTACACAGGTAGATGAGCAGTTCTTC.

This clonotype has a handful of counts. The chain has TRBV5-1 and TRBJ1-4; 9 bases line up with TRBD1. CDR3 length: 15 amino acids. The germline V gene encodes CDR1 SGHRS and CDR2 YFSETQ. Trimming at V came to 4 bases and at J to 7 bases, leaving 8 bases not matched to a gene. The chain's CDR3 is CASSRDRAAGEKLFF. The CDR3 DNA follows: TGCGCCAGCAGCAGGGACAGGGCGGCCGGTGAAAAACTGTTTTTT.

V gene TRBV10-3 combines with J gene TRBJ1-5; D is undetermined. The ends were cut back, 0 bases at V and 3 bases at J, with 12 bases in the middle. The length of the CDR3 is 16 residues. Germline loops: CDR1 ENHRY, CDR2 SYGVKD. The CDR3, as DNA: TGTGCCATCAGTGAGTCGAGAACCACTGACAATCAGCCCCAGCATTTT. Translation gives CAISESRTTDNQPQHF.

V is TRBV20-1 and J is TRBJ1-2; D not resolved. CDR3 length equals 12 residues. Deletions cut 0 bases from V and 3 bases from J, with 5 bases between. CDR1 and CDR2 from the germline V gene are DFQATT and SNEGSKA (reference sequence). CDR3 loop: CSAREEDYGYTF. CDR3 coding DNA: TGCAGTGCTAGAGAAGAGGACTATGGCTACACCTTC.

This clonotype was seen only once. The conserved phenylalanine or tryptophan normally closing the CDR3 is absent here, so this likely arose from a read error. J is TRBJ2-7 and V is TRBV2; D gene ambiguous. The CDR3 has 14 amino acids. Germline CDR1 reads SNHLY; CDR2 reads FYNNEI. V lost 5 bases and J lost 1, with 12 bases in between. In DNA form, the CDR3 reads TGTGCCAGCAGTACCTACAAGATATCCTACGAGCAGTACCTC. It translates to CASSTYKISYEQYL.

This clonotype was seen many times. CDR3 loop: CASSFRADPLQETQYF. CDR3 DNA: TGTGCCAGCAGCTTTCGAGCGGACCCGCTCCAAGAGACCCAGTACTTC. The chain recombines TRBV13 with TRBJ2-5; perhaps TRBD2 as D (5 bases). This CDR3 comprises 16 residues. Per germline, CDR1 PRHDT and CDR2 FYEKMQ (reference sequence). The V end was cut by 3 bases, the J end by 1 base, with 15 bases between.

The chain carries TRBV5-1 and TRBJ1-5; D ambiguous. From germline, CDR1 is SGHRS and CDR2 YFSETQ. Between the trimmed V and J ends, which lost 1 base and 7 bases, there was a span of 21 bases. The CDR3 totals 17 residues. CDR3 DNA: TGCGCCAGCAGCTTGAAGGACCTTCCTTTCCTAAGGCAGCCCCAGCATTTT. It codes for CASSLKDLPFLRQPQHF.

In this sample, this clonotype turned up a few times. The rearrangement uses TRBV29-1 and TRBJ1-3; 7 nucleotides match TRBD1. V shed 7 bases, J shed 4 bases, and the junction held 4 bases outside the gene matches. The CDR3 runs 12 residues. The germline gives CDR1 SQVTM, CDR2 ANQGSEA. Here the CDR3 DNA reads TGCAGCGCGGTGGGACAGGGAAACACCATATATTTT. Translation: CSAVGQGNTIYF.

In nucleotides, the CDR3 is TGCGCCAGCAGCCAAGAGGAGGGGATGGGCACTGAAGCTTTCTTT. Its protein product is CASSQEEGMGTEAFF. The chain joins TRBV4-1 to TRBJ1-1; a possible D gene is TRBD1 (5 bases). Germline loops: CDR1 MGHRA, CDR2 YSYEKL. The CDR3 has 15 amino acids. V dropped 0 bases and J dropped 4 bases, with 12 bases sitting between them.

Note on this clonotype: A junction boundary mismatches the germline segment, possibly from a read error. This chain joins TRBV11-2 and TRBJ2-5; 10 bases line up with TRBD2. Germline V gene sequence: CDR1 SGHAT, CDR2 FQNNGV. The CDR3 is 18 residues long. This CDR3 reads CASSDLAGGSSNQVTQYF. The CDR3 DNA sequence: TGTGCCAGCAGCGACTTAGCGGGGGGATCATCTAACCAAGTGACCCAGTACTTC.

This clonotype has ten or more counts. CDR3: CASSLVEGRELFF. Written as DNA, the CDR3 is TGCGCCAGCAGCTTGGTTGAGGGCAGGGAGCTGTTTTTT. The J gene is TRBJ2-2, the V gene TRBV5-1, with D tentatively TRBD2 (5 bases). V was pared by 0 bases and J by 9 bases, with 9 bases between. Germline V lookup: CDR1 SGHRS, CDR2 YFSETQ. The CDR3 length is 13 residues.

With regard to this clonotype: Without the conserved terminal phenylalanine or tryptophan, this CDR3 likely stems from a read error. This chain joins TRBV25-1 and TRBJ1-6; D gene ambiguous. Trimming left V 1 base short and J 3 bases short, with 16 bases between. This CDR3 is 18 amino acids long. CDR1 is MGHDK, CDR2 SYGVNS, per germline. For the CDR3, the DNA is TGTGCCAGCAGTGAATCCCGGCCAGGTCGTGGCTATAATTCACCCCTCCACTCT. Translation: CASSESRPGRGYNSPLHS.